The rows below give T cell receptor beta chains drawn from one sample of a study of patients and donors after allogeneic stem cell transplantation. Each CDR3 protein gets one entry after TCRdb re-called the RT-PCR reads with MiXCR. The table lists about 110,000 distinct CDR3 sequences, 35% of them singletons, with 25% to 35% in the top ten. The material sequenced was blood, either unsorted or a sorted T cell fraction (not recorded which). The receptors shown here come from a human donor who was either an allogeneic HSCT recipient or a stem cell or donor lymphocyte infusion donor (not recorded which). It is not recorded whose cells these are; they may come from a transplant donor. CDR3s leave out the opening cysteine and the closing phenylalanine or tryptophan.

TRBJ1-2	TRBV29-1	SVDRLIYGYT
TRBJ2-3	TRBV20-1	SARKGAGTDTQY
TRBJ1-3	TRBV10-3	AIRESGNTIY
TRBJ2-7	TRBV6-2/TRBV6-3	ASSYGPVSSYEQY
TRBJ1-4	TRBV10-3	AISGGPQEKLF
TRBJ1-6	TRBV20-1	IPGGSYNSPLH
TRBJ1-1	TRBV6-5	ASSYGFGGNTEAF
TRBJ2-3	TRBV27	ASTSLGVTDTQY
TRBJ2-1	TRBV4-3	ASSHLRSDSTSYNEQF
TRBJ2-3	TRBV18	ASSHRVEDTQY
TRBJ2-7	TRBV6-5	ASSYSASSQGYEQY
TRBJ2-2	TRBV2	ASSESHTGELF
TRBJ1-5	TRBV20-1	SAKAGSGQPQH
TRBJ2-3	TRBV24-1	ATSGGRAAQDTQY
TRBJ1-2	TRBV20-1	SARKGGFYGYT
TRBJ2-3	TRBV2	ASKRFFTDTQY
TRBJ1-4	TRBV6-5	ASSPGQLGRGEKLF
TRBJ2-7	TRBV20-1	SATGTALQEQY
TRBJ1-2	TRBV29-1	SVEEGTGGYGYT
TRBJ1-2	TRBV10-3	AITQEKNGYT
TRBJ2-7	TRBV29-1	SVEDPGYEQY
TRBJ1-1	TRBV7-8	ASSLPGGTGRTEAF
TRBJ1-5	TRBV18	ASSPVSNQPQH
TRBJ2-2	TRBV24-1	ATSDLFGTGTGELF
TRBJ2-7	TRBV18	ASSLQGSPYEQY
TRBJ2-4	TRBV12-3/TRBV12-4	ASNQGAKNIQY
TRBJ2-1	TRBV6-5	ASKLSRSYNEQF
TRBJ2-6	TRBV20-1	SAQKLSGANVLT
TRBJ1-5	TRBV6-5	ASSSRLVRDGQPQH
TRBJ2-2	TRBV12-3/TRBV12-4	ASSFQGAGELF
TRBJ2-1	TRBV20-1	SARDRGLAANEQF
TRBJ1-5	TRBV30	AWSDFTYSNQPQH
TRBJ2-3	TRBV11-2	ASSLLAFGDTQY
TRBJ1-5	TRBV10-3	ATAPGGTQRGQPQH
TRBJ2-4	TRBV20-1	SARDPGLAGVGIQY
TRBJ1-4	TRBV10-3	AISESTGDEKLF
TRBJ2-2	TRBV4-2	ASSQEWLAGDTGELF
TRBJ1-5	TRBV3-1	ASSPGQGKGQPQH
TRBJ2-2	TRBV12-3/TRBV12-4	ASSPGLARTGELF
TRBJ1-5	TRBV20-1	SARGAEGHQPQH
TRBJ2-1	TRBV24-1	ATSYGRARNEQF
TRBJ1-1	TRBV4-2	ASSRGRGMGNTEAF
TRBJ2-7	TRBV20-1	SASLGLGTHEQY
TRBJ2-2	TRBV6-5	ASSYSGSGELF
TRBJ1-5	TRBV20-1	SAERTGGRGQPQH
TRBJ1-5	TRBV6-2/TRBV6-3	ASRRGDRGIGNQPQH
TRBJ2-5	TRBV2	ASGPYGTLQETQY
TRBJ2-7	TRBV28	ASSFPGGDEQY